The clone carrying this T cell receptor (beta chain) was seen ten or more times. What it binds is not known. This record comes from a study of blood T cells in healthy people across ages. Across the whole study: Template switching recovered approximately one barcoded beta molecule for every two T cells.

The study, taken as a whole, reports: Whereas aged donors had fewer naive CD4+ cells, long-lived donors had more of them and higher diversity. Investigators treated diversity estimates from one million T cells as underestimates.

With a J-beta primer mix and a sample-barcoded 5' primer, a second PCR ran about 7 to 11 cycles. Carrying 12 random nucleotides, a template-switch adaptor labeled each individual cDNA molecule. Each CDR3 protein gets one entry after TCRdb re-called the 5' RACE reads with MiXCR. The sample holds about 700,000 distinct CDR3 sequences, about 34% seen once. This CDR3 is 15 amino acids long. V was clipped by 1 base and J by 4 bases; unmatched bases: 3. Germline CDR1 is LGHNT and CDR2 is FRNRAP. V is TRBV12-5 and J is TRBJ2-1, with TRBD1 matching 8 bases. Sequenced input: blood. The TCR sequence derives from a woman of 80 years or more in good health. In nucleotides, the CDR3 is TGTGCTAGTGGTTTGGGGGACAGGCCATACAATGAGCAGTTCTTC. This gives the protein CASGLGDRPYNEQFF.